These 29 T cell receptor beta chains share one sample of origin, sequenced in a study of spatial heterogeneity in lung cancer (dated by TCRdb to the late 2010s). Explained via the paper, the time point label denotes: sample taken at primary tumor resection. Receptors were amplified or captured by 5' RACE. Sequencing was carried out with a NextSeq 500. TCRdb passed the public sequencing reads through fastp at Q25 and MiXCR, retaining productive beta sequences. Rows with a matching CDR3 protein are joined into one entry that keeps the most common DNA and genes. The sample table lists roughly 17,000 distinct CDR3 sequences, 6% to 7.5% of them with a count of one. 15% to 20% of the sample goes to the ten largest clones. No cognate antigen is known for these TCRs. Study-wide conclusions, independent of this receptor: The tumor nonsynonymous mutation count correlated with the number of expanded intratumoral alpha and beta TCRs.

The material was lung tumor tissue, obtained at surgery. Every receptor here comes from a female donor with early-stage non-small cell lung cancer.

This clonotype was detected many times. Within a library made for alpha chains, this beta chain is off target, and its count is uninformative. The chain carries TRBV5-1 and TRBJ1-1; 11 nucleotides match TRBD1. Trimming took 4 bases from V and 4 from J; bases not matched to a gene: 12. The germline gives CDR1 SGHRS, CDR2 YFSETQ. There are 17 residues in the CDR3. In nucleotides, the CDR3 is TGCGCCAGCAGCCCCGGACAGGGGGCAACGGCTAGCACTGAAGCTTTCTTT. It yields the protein CASSPGQGATASTEAFF.

The table lists this clonotype with many counts. This beta chain turned up in a library designed for alpha chains; as an off-target read, its abundance says little. The chain joins TRBV6-5 to TRBJ1-1, with D possibly being TRBD1 (5 bases). The V and J ends lost 0 bases and 1 base respectively, with 9 bases between them. This CDR3 has 15 residues. Germline V gene sequence: CDR1 MNHEY, CDR2 SVGAGI. The CDR3 loop is CASSYSGAGNTEAFF. In DNA form, the CDR3 reads TGTGCCAGCAGTTACTCTGGGGCGGGGAACACTGAAGCTTTCTTT.

This clonotype has at least ten counts. This beta chain slipped into a library made for alpha chains as a stray read, so its size is not meaningful. The rearrangement uses TRBV20-1 and TRBJ2-7; perhaps D is TRBD1 or TRBD2 (5 bases each). Germline-derived CDR1 and CDR2 are DFQATT and SNEGSKA (reference sequence). This CDR3 region has 12 residues. Trimming removed 3 bases at V and 6 bases at J, with 12 bases between. CDR3 loop: CSARGDGVEQYF. The CDR3 DNA follows: TGCAGTGCTAGGGGGGACGGGGTCGAGCAGTACTTC.

This clonotype was picked up many times. This beta chain is a stray sequence in a library constructed for alpha chains; its clone size is not meaningful. The V and J genes are TRBV9 and TRBJ2-2; 13 bases line up with TRBD2. Trimming cost V 0 bases and J 9 bases; bases outside gene matches: 11. CDR3 size: 18 residues. Germline CDR1 SGDLS, CDR2 YYNGEE. The CDR3: CASSVGPPLAGGPRELFF. The CDR3 DNA follows: TGTGCCAGCAGCGTAGGGCCCCCACTAGCGGGGGGGCCGCGGGAGCTGTTTTTT.

In its sample, this clonotype was seen many times. With the library built for alpha chains, this beta chain is off target and its frequency is not meaningful. The chain employs TRBV28 and TRBJ2-5, with no clear D. The germline V and J ends were trimmed by 4 bases and 5 bases, with 14 bases remaining between them. The germline gives CDR1 MDHEN, CDR2 SYDVKM. There are 14 residues in the CDR3. The chain's CDR3 is CASSSSRLRETQYF. CDR3 sequence (DNA): TGTGCCAGCAGTTCCTCCCGGTTAAGGGAGACCCAGTACTTC.

This clonotype was seen many times. With the library built for alpha chains, this beta chain is off target and its frequency is not meaningful. J is TRBJ1-6 and V is TRBV7-2; no firm D call. Trimming took 7 bases from V and 7 from J, leaving 8 bases between them. CDR1 is SGHTA, CDR2 FQGNSA, per germline. The CDR3 consists of 12 residues. The CDR3 is CASTQGNSPLHF. The CDR3 DNA reads TGTGCCAGCACCCAAGGGAATTCACCCCTCCACTTT.

This clonotype was detected many times. Being off target in a library aimed at alpha chains, this beta chain has a size of little meaning. This chain links TRBV7-2 with TRBJ2-5; perhaps TRBD1 as D (6 bases). This CDR3 region has 15 residues. V was trimmed by 5 bases and J by 1 base, leaving 14 bases between them. Germline values: CDR1 SGHTA, CDR2 FQGNSA. CDR3 coding DNA: TGTGCCAGCAGCCGCAGCAGGGGACCCCAAGAGACCCAGTACTTC. It yields the protein CASSRSRGPQETQYF.

Comments on this clonotype: The library was built for alpha chains, so this beta chain is an off-target read and its size means little. The rearrangement joins TRBV7-6 to TRBJ2-7; perhaps TRBD2 as D (6 bases). In germline, CDR1 is SGHVS, CDR2 FNYEAQ. The CDR3 is 15 residues long. Trimming removed 0 bases from V and 2 bases from J, with 11 bases in between. Here the CDR3 reads CASSLAEGEAYEQYF. CDR3 DNA sequence: TGTGCCAGCAGCTTAGCGGAGGGAGAGGCCTACGAGCAGTACTTC.

This clonotype has a count of ten or more. This beta chain represents an off-target read in a library built for alpha chains; its size is of limited meaning. This rearrangement joins TRBV15 to TRBJ2-5; D is unclear. The CDR3 has 11 amino acids. V was pared by 1 base and J by 4 bases, with 1 base between. From germline, CDR1 is LNHNV and CDR2 YYDKDF (reference sequence). CDR3 DNA sequence: TGTGCCACCAGCAGAGGAGAGACCCAGTACTTC. Protein sequence: CATSRGETQYF.

This clonotype was seen ten or more times. The library was built for alpha chains, so this beta chain is an off-target read and its size means little. The V and J genes are TRBV12-3 or TRBV12-4 and TRBJ2-7; D is undetermined. The CDR3 covers 13 residues. Trimming removed 2 bases at V and 0 bases at J, with 5 bases between. CDR3 amino acids: CASSLSSSYEQYF. CDR3 sequence (DNA): TGTGCCAGCAGTTTATCCTCCTCCTACGAGCAGTACTTC.

There are many counts of this clonotype. Because this beta chain is a stray read in a library intended to capture alpha chains, its abundance should not be given much weight. The rearrangement uses TRBV14 and TRBJ1-3; no clear D. CDR1 is SGHDN and CDR2 is FVKESK in the germline V gene. The CDR3 sequence is 14 residues long. Trimming cost V 2 bases and J 4 bases, with 9 bases left between them. The CDR3 loop reads CASSQRVGGNTIYF. The CDR3 coding sequence is TGTGCCAGCAGCCAAAGGGTTGGCGGAAACACCATATATTTT.

This clonotype occurred many times. This beta chain is off target for a library built for alpha chains, so its abundance means little. The rearrangement joins TRBV9 to TRBJ2-3, with 11 bases identical to TRBD2. CDR3 length equals 16 residues. Germline V lookup: CDR1 SGDLS, CDR2 YYNGEE. After removal of 3 bases from V and 2 bases from J, the junction contained 5 bases not matched to a gene. This CDR3 is CASSETSGELTDTQYF. The CDR3 DNA reads TGTGCCAGCAGCGAGACTAGCGGGGAGCTCACAGATACGCAGTATTTT.

This clonotype is medium-sized in the sample. Since the library was made to target alpha chains, this beta chain is a stray read and its abundance is not meaningful. The CDR3 DNA follows: TGTGCCTGGAGTGGGGAACTAGCTTCGAGACGCACAGATACGCAGTATTTT. Residues: CAWSGELASRRTDTQYF. This sequence joins TRBV30 and TRBJ2-3, with D maybe TRBD2 (6 bases). V lost 1 base to trimming and J lost 1 base, with 18 bases between them. CDR1 is GTSNPN and CDR2 is SVGIG in the germline V gene (reference sequence). CDR3 length: 17 amino acids.

In its sample, this clonotype is medium-sized. This beta chain slipped into a library made for alpha chains as a stray read, so its size is not meaningful. V gene TRBV4-1 combines with J gene TRBJ2-2; possible D gene TRBD2, 5 bases. Trimming took 6 bases from V and 7 from J, leaving 15 bases between them. The length of the CDR3 is 14 residues. Per the germline V gene, CDR1 is MGHRA and CDR2 is YSYEKL. The CDR3 loop reads CASSLERDIGELFF. The CDR3 DNA is TGCGCCAGCAGTCTCGAACGGGATATCGGGGAGCTGTTTTTT.

In its sample, this clonotype ranks as medium-sized. The library was built for alpha chains, so this beta chain is an off-target read and its size means little. This sequence joins TRBV11-3 and TRBJ2-2; TRBD2 is a possible D gene (6 bases). V lost 2 bases and J 2 bases, leaving 12 bases between the germline ends. The CDR3 spans 16 residues. From germline, CDR1 is SGHNT and CDR2 YENEEA. CDR3: CASSLSLGGNTGELFF. In nucleotides, the CDR3 is TGTGCCAGCAGCTTATCTCTGGGGGGAAACACCGGGGAGCTGTTTTTT.

There are many counts of this clonotype. Little can be read into the size of this beta chain, an off-target read in a library designed for alpha chains. The V call is TRBV5-6, the J call TRBJ1-5; D call uncertain. V was trimmed by 4 bases and J by 1 base, leaving 6 bases between them. From germline, CDR1 is SGHDT and CDR2 YYEEEE. CDR3 size: 13 residues. CDR3 sequence reads: CASSLRSNQPQHF. The CDR3 coding sequence is TGTGCCAGCAGCCTTAGAAGCAATCAGCCCCAGCATTTT.

With respect to this clonotype: Because the library targeted alpha chains, this beta chain is an off-target read whose size means little. This rearrangement joins TRBV5-5 to TRBJ1-6; weak D call: TRBD1 (5 bases). CDR3 length equals 15 residues. Germline V gene lookup returns CDR1 SGHKS and CDR2 YYEKEE (reference sequence). Trimming shortened V by 5 bases and J by 4 bases, and 13 bases separated the two germline ends. The CDR3, as DNA: TGTGCCAGCAGTCTGCGGGACCCGTATAATTCACCCCTCCACTTT. It codes for CASSLRDPYNSPLHF.

By share, this clonotype counts as medium-sized. Because the library targeted alpha chains, this beta chain is an off-target read whose size means little. The chain joins TRBV7-3 to TRBJ2-3; D is ambiguous. Trimming left V 4 bases short and J 2 bases short, with 7 bases between. Germline-derived CDR1 and CDR2 are SGHTA and FQGTGA. CDR3 length: 13 residues. DNA of the CDR3: TGTGCCAGCAGCTGGGTCGCCACAGATACGCAGTATTTT. This translates into CASSWVATDTQYF. Supplemented by reference TRBV7-3 and TRBJ2-3, the full variable domain reads GAGVSQTPSNKVTEKGKYVELRCDPISGHTALYWYRQSLGQGPEFLIYFQGTGAADDSGLPNDRFFAVRPEGSVSTLKIQRTERGDSAVYLCASSWVATDTQYFGPGTRLTVL.

Many counts were recorded for this clonotype. Little can be read into the size of this beta chain, an off-target read in a library designed for alpha chains. V is TRBV28 and J is TRBJ2-7, with D perhaps matching TRBD1 (6 bases). CDR3 size: 15 residues. V lost 4 bases and J 2 bases, leaving 15 bases between the germline ends. CDR1 and CDR2 (germline): MDHEN, SYDVKM. The CDR3 loop is CASSSTGTPTYEQYF. In DNA form, the CDR3 reads TGTGCCAGCAGTTCGACCGGGACACCGACCTACGAGCAGTACTTC.

To note about this clonotype: This beta chain is an off-target read within a library intended for alpha chains, so its frequency means little. The chain recombines TRBV18 with TRBJ1-4, with 8 bases lining up with TRBD1. CDR1 and CDR2 (germline): KGHSH, LQKENI. The J segment lost 2 bases and the V segment lost 3 bases, leaving 5 bases of the junction unmatched. The CDR3 totals 16 residues. The CDR3 region is CASSPQRQGTNEKLFF. The DNA of the CDR3 is TGTGCCAGCTCACCTCAGAGACAGGGGACTAATGAAAAACTGTTTTTT.

This clonotype was seen repeatedly, ten times or more. Because this beta chain is a stray read in a library intended to capture alpha chains, its abundance should not be given much weight. The chain is built from TRBV5-1 and TRBJ1-1, with D unresolved. V was shortened by 1 base and J by 3 bases, with 4 bases between the two germline ends. This CDR3 spans 12 amino acids. The germline V gene encodes CDR1 SGHRS and CDR2 YFSETQ. The CDR3 coding sequence is TGCGCCAGCAGCTTGCAAGACACTGAAGCTTTCTTT. It encodes CASSLQDTEAFF.

This clonotype was seen more than once but under ten times. An end of the junction differs from the germline gene, which may be a read error. With the library built for alpha chains, this beta chain is off target and its frequency is not meaningful. The chain carries TRBV12-3 or TRBV12-4 and TRBJ2-3; 10 bases map to TRBD2. The CDR3 runs 14 residues. The CDR3 bases are TGTGCCAGCAGTCTAGCGGGGGACCCAGATACGCAGTATTTT. Residues: CASSLAGDPDTQYF.

In regard to this clonotype: This beta chain lies outside the target of a library built for alpha chains; its clone size means little. This chain joins TRBV29-1 and TRBJ2-7; possibly TRBD1 for D (6 bases). The CDR3 totals 12 residues. Trimming took 7 bases from V and 2 from J, leaving 12 bases between them. Looked up from germline, CDR1 is SQVTM and CDR2 is ANQGSEA. In DNA form, the CDR3 reads TGCAGCGGCCAGGACAGCCCCTACGAGCAGTACTTC. This encodes CSGQDSPYEQYF.

As for this clonotype: The size of this beta chain means little, since it is a stray read in a library made for alpha chains. The CDR3 loop reads CASSLVSGGPSSYNEQFF. DNA of the CDR3: TGTGCCAGCAGCTTGGTTAGCGGGGGGCCGAGCTCCTACAATGAGCAGTTCTTC. The chain has TRBV5-4 and TRBJ2-1, with 10 bases that match TRBD2. The CDR3 sequence is 18 residues long. CDR1 and CDR2 (germline): SGHNT, YYREEE (reference sequence). Trimming at V came to 0 bases and at J to 0 bases, leaving 6 bases not matched to a gene.

This clonotype was observed at least ten times. This beta chain lies outside the target of a library built for alpha chains; its clone size means little. The chain links TRBV12-3 or TRBV12-4 to TRBJ2-3; D is unclear. Trimming took 3 bases from V and 0 from J, leaving 10 bases between them. CDR3 length: 15 amino acids. This chain's CDR3 is CASSFVDASTDTQYF. The CDR3 region has the DNA TGTGCCAGCAGTTTCGTGGATGCAAGCACAGATACGCAGTATTTT.

This clonotype has at least ten counts. This beta chain appears as a stray read in a library generated for alpha chains; its size is not informative. The chain recombines TRBV6-5 with TRBJ2-5; 8 bases fit TRBD2. The trim removed 2 bases at V and 1 base at J, leaving 0 bases unmatched. Germline CDR1 MNHEY, CDR2 SVGAGI. The CDR3 has 14 residues. The CDR3 nucleotides read TGTGCCAGCAGTTACCGGGAGGGCCAAGAGACCCAGTACTTC. Encoded protein: CASSYREGQETQYF.

In its sample, this clonotype is medium-sized. Little can be read into the size of this beta chain, an off-target read in a library designed for alpha chains. The chain carries TRBV7-3 and TRBJ1-5, with D hard to call. V shed 5 bases and J shed 2 bases, with 7 bases lying between them. This CDR3 contains 13 residues. Germline lookup yields CDR1 SGHTA and CDR2 FQGTGA. The CDR3: CASSQTGNQPQHF. The CDR3 coding sequence is TGTGCCAGCAGCCAAACAGGCAATCAGCCCCAGCATTTT.

This clonotype showed up many times. For a library built for alpha chains, this beta chain is a stray read; little rests on its size. The J gene is TRBJ1-5, the V gene TRBV2; unclear D gene. Between the trimmed V and J ends, which lost 2 bases and 2 bases, there was a span of 7 bases. The CDR3 length is 14 residues. The germline gives CDR1 SNHLY, CDR2 FYNNEI. The CDR3 region is CASSEMWGNQPQHF. The CDR3 DNA is TGTGCCAGCAGTGAAATGTGGGGCAATCAGCCCCAGCATTTT.

As for this clonotype: This beta chain is a stray read from a library made for alpha chains; its abundance is not meaningful. This chain links TRBV11-2 with TRBJ2-7; D may be TRBD1 (6 bases). Germline-derived CDR1 and CDR2 are SGHAT and FQNNGV. Trimming pared 5 bases from V and 0 bases from J, leaving 14 bases between. The CDR3 loop spans 15 amino acids. CDR3 nucleotides: TGTGCCAGCAGCCAGGGGAGTATGAGCTCCTACGAGCAGTACTTC. Protein: CASSQGSMSSYEQYF.